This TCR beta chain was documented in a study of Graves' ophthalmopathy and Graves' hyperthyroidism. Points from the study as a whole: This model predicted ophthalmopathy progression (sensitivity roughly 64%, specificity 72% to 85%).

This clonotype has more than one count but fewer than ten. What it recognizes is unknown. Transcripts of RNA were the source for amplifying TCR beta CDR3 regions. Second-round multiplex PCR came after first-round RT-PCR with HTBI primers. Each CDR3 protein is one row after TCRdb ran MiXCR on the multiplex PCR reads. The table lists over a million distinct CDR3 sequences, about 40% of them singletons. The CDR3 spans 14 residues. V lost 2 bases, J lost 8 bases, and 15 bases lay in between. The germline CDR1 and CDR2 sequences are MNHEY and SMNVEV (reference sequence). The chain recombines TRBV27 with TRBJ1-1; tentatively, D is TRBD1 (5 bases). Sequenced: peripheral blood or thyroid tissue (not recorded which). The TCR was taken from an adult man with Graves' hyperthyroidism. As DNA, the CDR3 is TGTGCCAGCAGTTTACTTGGGGGAAAGGGGGAAGCTTTCTTT. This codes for CASSLLGGKGEAFF.